Below are 14 T cell receptor beta chains sequenced from a single sample in a study of blood T cell repertoires in COVID-19 (dated by TCRdb to about 2020). Library preparation used the immunoSEQ multiplex PCR assay. TCRdb retrieved this table from immuneACCESS and kept in-frame rearrangements only. Not all clones are present; in checked studies, unresolved V genes account for under half, and no reason is known for the remainder. Across this sample there are some 230,000 clones, with around 87% seen only once. The leading ten clones occupy roughly 3.7% of the sample. Sequencing input: PBMCs or T cells enriched from blood (not recorded which). These receptor sequences come from a woman aged 18-30 years in a cohort exposed to, infected with or recovered from COVID-19 (not recorded which).

This chain joins TRBV3-1 (or the pseudogene TRBV3-2) and TRBJ2-5; a possible D gene is TRBD2 (6 bases). V was pared by 4 bases and J by 2 bases, with 20 bases between. The CDR3 runs to 17 residues. The germline V gene encodes CDR1 LGHDT and CDR2 YNNKEL (reference sequence). The CDR3 region has the DNA TGTGCCAGCAGCCCCGGGGGAAGGAGCGGAACACAAGAGACCCAGTACTTC. It translates to CASSPGGRSGTQETQYF.

The chain employs TRBV6-5 and TRBJ2-7; tentatively, D is TRBD1 (6 bases). V was shortened by 5 bases and J by 6 bases, with 20 bases between the two germline ends. The CDR3 contains 15 residues. The germline V gene encodes CDR1 MNHEY and CDR2 SVGAGI. The CDR3 loop reads CASSLGQPGIGEQYF. In DNA, the CDR3 is TGTGCCAGCAGTCTCGGACAGCCTGGTATCGGCGAGCAGTACTTC.

The CDR3 loop is CASSLTGGNQPQHF. In DNA, the CDR3 is TGTGCCAGCAGTTTGACAGGGGGCAATCAGCCCCAGCATTTT. This chain uses TRBV27 with TRBJ1-5, with 8 nucleotides matching TRBD1. Germline lookup yields CDR1 MNHEY and CDR2 SMNVEV (reference sequence). The CDR3 is 14 residues long. With 3 bases clipped from V and 2 bases from J, the junction kept 0 bases outside the gene matches.

The V and J genes are TRBV19 and TRBJ2-7; maybe TRBD2 (5 bases). This CDR3 spans 14 amino acids. CDR1 is LNHDA and CDR2 is SQIVND in the germline V gene (reference sequence). The V end was cut by 6 bases, the J end by 1 base, with 13 bases between. The CDR3 DNA is TGTGCCAGTAGGTCTAGGACTGCTTCCTACGAGCAGTACTTC. It codes for CASRSRTASYEQYF.

Only one count was recorded for this clone. The chain has TRBV9 and TRBJ2-2, with 9 bases identical to TRBD2. The germline V gene has CDR1 SGDLS and CDR2 YYNGEE. The CDR3 extends over 18 amino acids. V trimming: 0 bases; J trimming: 2 bases; junction bases outside the gene matches: 8. In DNA, the CDR3 is TGTGCCAGCAGCGTAGGGTCTCCTAGCGGGGTAAACACCGGGGAGCTGTTTTTT. It is translated as CASSVGSPSGVNTGELFF.

The V and J genes are TRBV3-1 (or the pseudogene TRBV3-2) and TRBJ1-1; no clear D gene. The CDR3 consists of 13 residues. Between the trimmed V and J ends, which lost 5 bases and 7 bases, there was a span of 14 bases. CDR1 is LGHDT, CDR2 YNNKEL, per germline (reference sequence). The CDR3 protein is CASSIFDSGEAFF. DNA of the CDR3: TGTGCCAGCAGCATATTCGATTCCGGTGAAGCTTTCTTT.

The V and J genes are TRBV2 and TRBJ2-1, with D tentatively TRBD2 (6 bases). The germline CDR1 and CDR2 sequences are SNHLY and FYNNEI. CDR3 size: 13 residues. Deletions cut 5 bases from V and 4 bases from J, with 9 bases between. CDR3 DNA: TGTGCCAGCAGTTGGGGACTTTACAATGAGCAGTTCTTC. It codes for CASSWGLYNEQFF. Full variable domain (remainder filled in from reference TRBV2 and TRBJ2-1): EPEVTQTPSHQVTQMGQEVILRCVPISNHLYFYWYRQILGQKVEFLVSFYNNEISEKSEIFDDQFSVERPDGSNFTLKIRSTKLEDSAMYFCASSWGLYNEQFFGPGTRLTVL.

V and J are TRBV6-5 and TRBJ2-2; D call uncertain. CDR3 length: 12 residues. Germline V gene data show CDR1 as MNHEY and CDR2 as SVGAGI. Trimming removed 2 bases from V and 9 bases from J, with 7 bases in between. CDR3 protein: CASSYQQWELFF. CDR3 DNA: TGTGCCAGCAGTTACCAACAGTGGGAGCTGTTTTTT.

The chain recombines TRBV10-3 with TRBJ2-3; 11 bases line up with TRBD2. Losses at the gene ends were 11 bases for V and 3 bases for J; bases not matched to a gene: 13. The CDR3 extends over 16 amino acids. Germline-derived CDR1 and CDR2 are ENHRY and SYGVKD. CDR3 in amino acids: CASAPTSGRGTDTQYF. The CDR3 coding sequence is TGTGCCTCCGCCCCCACTAGCGGGAGAGGGACAGATACGCAGTATTTT.

This chain links TRBV29-1 with TRBJ2-7, with D possibly matching TRBD1 (6 bases). Germline values: CDR1 SQVTM, CDR2 ANQGSEA. There are 13 residues in the CDR3. With 6 bases removed from V and 1 base from J, the gap between germline ends came to 13 bases. The CDR3 nucleotides are TGCAGCGTGGGGCAGGGGAAGTCCTACGAGCAGTACTTC. Translated, it gives CSVGQGKSYEQYF.

This clone was observed a handful of times. The chain joins TRBV28 to TRBJ1-2; 9 nucleotides line up with TRBD1. There are 14 residues in the CDR3. CDR1 is MDHEN and CDR2 is SYDVKM in the germline V gene. Trimming took 2 bases from V and 7 from J; bases not matched to a gene: 5. CDR3 in amino acids: CASSLQQGAGGYTF. The CDR3, as DNA: TGTGCCAGCAGTTTACAACAGGGGGCAGGTGGCTACACCTTC.

The rearrangement joins TRBV7-3 to TRBJ2-1, with TRBD2 identical over 8 bases. J lost 4 bases, V lost 5 bases, and 4 bases had no gene match. This CDR3 has 14 residues. Germline V gene lookup returns CDR1 SGHTA and CDR2 FQGTGA. CDR3 DNA: TGTGCCAGCAGCCCAGGCGGGGGGTACAATGAGCAGTTCTTC. Protein sequence: CASSPGGGYNEQFF. The full variable domain, its missing parts supplied by reference TRBV7-3 and TRBJ2-1, is GAGVSQTPSNKVTEKGKYVELRCDPISGHTALYWYRQSLGQGPEFLIYFQGTGAADDSGLPNDRFFAVRPEGSVSTLKIQRTERGDSAVYLCASSPGGGYNEQFFGPGTRLTVL.

This clone has just one count. The chain employs TRBV6-5 and TRBJ1-5; the D gene is possibly TRBD1 (5 bases). Trimming took off 6 bases at V and 12 bases at J, with 15 bases between the two ends. Germline V gene sequence: CDR1 MNHEY, CDR2 SVGAGI. This CDR3 spans 12 amino acids. DNA of the CDR3: TGTGCCAGCAGCGATAGGACAAAGCTCCAGCATTTT. Translation: CASSDRTKLQHF.

The V gene is TRBV30, the J gene TRBJ2-1; D is ambiguous. CDR1 GTSNPN and CDR2 SVGIG come from the germline V gene (reference sequence). The V end was cut by 2 bases, the J end by 6 bases, with 14 bases between. The CDR3 runs 14 residues. The CDR3 sequence is CAWSLGFSINEQFF. The CDR3 DNA follows: TGTGCCTGGAGTCTCGGTTTTAGTATCAATGAGCAGTTCTTC.